This T cell receptor (beta chain) was found in a study of OX40 agonist ivuxolimab in advanced cancers. About the research overall: Partial responses occurred in three patients (one hepatocellular carcinoma, two cutaneous melanoma).

Produced via immunoSEQ multiplex PCR; TCRdb's table is partial and in-frame only. The top ten clones hold 25% to 40% of a sample with 9,500 to 12,000 clones, roughly 81% of them seen once. Trimming at V came to 8 bases and at J to 3 bases, leaving 8 bases not matched to a gene. From germline, CDR1 is MDHEN and CDR2 SYDVKM. The length of the CDR3 is 15 residues. People who had autoimmune disease history or systemic immunosuppression were excluded. The receptor was derived from an adult with an advanced solid tumor such as melanoma, head and neck, liver or kidney cancer. The material sequenced was CD4+ or CD8+ T cells sorted from blood, taken in a trial of the OX40 agonist ivuxolimab. The chain employs TRBV28 and TRBJ2-1; TRBD1 matches at 9 bases. CDR3 bases: TGTGCCAGCGGTACCGGGACAGGGCTCTACAATGAGCAGTTCTTC. Its protein product is CASGTGTGLYNEQFF.